The 23 T cell receptor beta chains given below trace back to one sample, sequenced in a study of T cell responses to AZD1222 COVID-19 vaccine. The table came from immunoSEQ multiplex PCR; TCRdb's copy has only in-frame clones and leaves some out. This sample carries roughly 140,000 clones, 90% of them seen once, and the ten largest clones take approximately 1.8%. The material was peripheral blood, obtained 28 days after the second AZD1222 dose. Source of these receptors: an adult who received the AZD1222 COVID-19 vaccine.

CDR3 sequence: CASSSRTGVVYEQYF. CDR3 bases: TGTGCCAGCAGCTCCCGGACAGGGGTTGTCTACGAGCAGTACTTC. The V gene is TRBV5-8, the J gene TRBJ2-7, with 9 bases lining up with TRBD1. V lost 3 bases to trimming and J lost 3 bases; unmatched junction nucleotides: 7. This CDR3 spans 15 amino acids. Germline CDR1 SGHTS, CDR2 YDEGEE.

This CDR3 reads CAISGQGGANYGYTF. In nucleotides, the CDR3 is TGTGCCATCAGTGGTCAAGGGGGTGCTAACTATGGCTACACCTTC. The genes are TRBV10-3 and TRBJ1-2; weak D call: TRBD1 (6 bases). Trimming left V 4 bases short and J 0 bases short, with 12 bases between. Germline lookup yields CDR1 ENHRY and CDR2 SYGVKD. The CDR3 has 15 residues.

The rearrangement links TRBV11-1 to TRBJ2-7; 8 bases agree with TRBD1. The CDR3 is 14 residues long. Losses at the gene ends were 1 base for V and 2 bases for J; bases not matched to a gene: 1. Germline assignment: CDR1 SGHAT and CDR2 FQDESV (reference sequence). As DNA, the CDR3 is TGTGCCAGCAGCTTAGTGGACAGGGCCTACGAGCAGTACTTC. It yields the protein CASSLVDRAYEQYF.

The V call is TRBV28, the J call TRBJ1-2, with D unresolved. The CDR3 has 13 amino acids. The germline V and J ends were trimmed by 4 bases and 0 bases, with 6 bases remaining between them. In germline, CDR1 is MDHEN, CDR2 SYDVKM. The CDR3: CASSWGANYGYTF. In DNA, the CDR3 is TGTGCCAGCAGTTGGGGAGCTAACTATGGCTACACCTTC.

The V and J genes are TRBV6-5 and TRBJ1-1, with 8 positions matching TRBD1. Germline CDR1 and CDR2: MNHEY and SVGAGI. The junction had 5 bases not matched to a gene; V was cut back by 4 bases and J by 1 base. The CDR3 runs to 15 residues. CDR3 sequence reads: CASSSAGTGNTEAFF. The CDR3 DNA reads TGTGCCAGCAGTTCAGCCGGGACAGGGAACACTGAAGCTTTCTTT.

To note about this clone: The sample contains more than one DNA sequence encoding this CDR3. CDR3 bases: TGTGCCAGCAGCTTAGGGCTAGCGAGCACAGATACGCAGTATTTT. As protein: CASSLGLASTDTQYF. The V gene is TRBV13, the J gene TRBJ2-3; tentatively, D is TRBD2 (6 bases). Germline V lookup: CDR1 PRHDT, CDR2 FYEKMQ (reference sequence). V lost 0 bases to trimming and J lost 0 bases, with 7 bases between them. The CDR3 extends over 15 amino acids.

This clone was detected a few times. The gene calls are TRBV28 and TRBJ1-6; tentatively, D is TRBD1 (6 bases). The CDR3 runs 15 residues. Trimming left V 6 bases short and J 7 bases short, with 16 bases between. Germline values: CDR1 MDHEN, CDR2 SYDVKM. CDR3: CASRNPSTGNSPLHF. CDR3 coding DNA: TGTGCCAGCAGGAATCCCTCGACAGGAAATTCACCCCTCCACTTT.

The chain carries TRBV18 and TRBJ1-3; the D is unclear. CDR3 length: 14 amino acids. Germline-derived CDR1 and CDR2 are KGHSH and LQKENI. Trimming left V 6 bases short and J 1 base short, with 10 bases between. CDR3 amino acids: CASSMDLSGNTIYF. Here the CDR3 DNA reads TGTGCCAGCTCGATGGATCTTTCTGGAAACACCATATATTTT.

V is TRBV28 and J is TRBJ2-1, with 7 bases identical to TRBD1. V lost 6 bases and J lost 2; bases outside the gene matches: 7. Germline lookup yields CDR1 MDHEN and CDR2 SYDVKM. The CDR3 sequence is 15 residues long. This CDR3 reads CASSPRDRPYNEQFF. The CDR3 DNA reads TGTGCCAGCAGCCCCCGGGACAGACCCTACAATGAGCAGTTCTTC.

The gene calls are TRBV28 and TRBJ1-2; 10 bases fit TRBD1. The ends lost 2 bases at V and 8 bases at J; junction bases unmatched: 5. This CDR3 region has 14 residues. Germline V gene lookup returns CDR1 MDHEN and CDR2 SYDVKM. CDR3 protein: CASSLPDRGGGYTF. CDR3 bases: TGTGCCAGCAGTTTACCGGACAGGGGGGGAGGCTACACCTTC.

J is TRBJ1-6 and V is TRBV10-3; D is ambiguous. Germline assignment: CDR1 ENHRY and CDR2 SYGVKD. Trimming took off 3 bases at V and 0 bases at J, with 3 bases between the two ends. This CDR3 is 14 amino acids long. The CDR3 reads CAISDASYNSPLHF. The CDR3 DNA reads as TGTGCCATCAGTGACGCCTCCTATAATTCACCCCTCCACTTT.

The gene calls are TRBV6-5 and TRBJ1-5, with 9 bases matching TRBD1. J was trimmed by 4 bases and V by 3 bases; bases with no gene match: 1. This CDR3 comprises 14 residues. CDR1 and CDR2 (germline): MNHEY, SVGAGI. As DNA, the CDR3 is TGTGCCAGCAGTTATGACAGGGGGAATCAGCCCCAGCATTTT. Amino acids: CASSYDRGNQPQHF.

This clone was seen only once. The chain has TRBV11-3 and TRBJ1-1; weak D call: TRBD1 (5 bases). The length of the CDR3 is 15 residues. The germline V gene has CDR1 SGHNT and CDR2 YENEEA. Trimming pared 5 bases from V and 3 bases from J, leaving 16 bases between. CDR3 residues: CASSPRGRADTEAFF. CDR3 nucleotides: TGTGCCAGCAGCCCCCGCGGCAGGGCGGACACTGAAGCTTTCTTT.

The genes are TRBV5-1 and TRBJ2-5, with 9 bases lining up with TRBD2. Trimming took 0 bases from V and 4 from J; bases not matched to a gene: 7. CDR1 and CDR2 (germline): SGHRS, YFSETQ. The CDR3 sequence is 16 residues long. The DNA of the CDR3 is TGCGCCAGCAGCTTGGCCGTGGCTAGCGGGGTAGAGACCCAGTACTTC. Translating it yields CASSLAVASGVETQYF.

The chain recombines TRBV7-6 with TRBJ2-3, with TRBD2 as a possible D gene (5 bases). The CDR3 loop spans 14 amino acids. Germline values: CDR1 SGHVS, CDR2 FNYEAQ. Trimming took off 1 base at V and 3 bases at J, with 8 bases between the two ends. The CDR3 reads CASSLVRETDTQYF. The CDR3 DNA is TGTGCCAGCAGCTTAGTGAGGGAGACAGATACGCAGTATTTT.

CDR3 protein: CAIGVGGATNEKLFF. As DNA, the CDR3 is TGTGCCATTGGGGTTGGAGGCGCAACTAATGAAAAACTGTTTTTT. This chain uses TRBV10-3 with TRBJ1-4; no firm D call. Germline lookup yields CDR1 ENHRY and CDR2 SYGVKD. The ends were cut back, 9 bases at V and 0 bases at J, with 14 bases in the middle. The CDR3 has 15 amino acids.

The gene calls are TRBV19 and TRBJ1-2, with D possibly TRBD1 on 5 matching bases. The V and J ends lost 6 bases and 2 bases respectively, with 22 bases between them. From germline, CDR1 is LNHDA and CDR2 SQIVND (reference sequence). The CDR3 is 17 residues long. CDR3 bases: TGTGCCAGTAGATTCGGGGCAGGCCTAAATCTCAACTATGGCTACACCTTC. As protein: CASRFGAGLNLNYGYTF.

This sequence joins TRBV7-2 and TRBJ2-7; a weak D match, TRBD2 (6 bases). The CDR3 has 14 residues. The germline V gene encodes CDR1 SGHTA and CDR2 FQGNSA. V shed 1 base and J shed 3 bases, with 10 bases lying between them. CDR3 in amino acids: CASSLGPSDYEQYF. The CDR3 region has the DNA TGTGCCAGCAGCTTAGGCCCTAGCGACTACGAGCAGTACTTC. Full variable domain (rest looked up from reference TRBV7-2 and TRBJ2-7): GAGVSQSPSNKVTEKGKDVELRCDPISGHTALYWYRQSLGQGLEFLIYFQGNSAPDKSGLPSDRFSAERTGGSVSTLTIQRTQQEDSAVYLCASSLGPSDYEQYFGPGTRLTVT.

The chain has TRBV27 and TRBJ1-6; no definite D call. Per the germline V gene, CDR1 is MNHEY and CDR2 is SMNVEV (reference sequence). The CDR3 runs 14 residues. Between the trimmed V and J ends, which lost 2 bases and 8 bases, there was a span of 10 bases. The CDR3, as DNA: TGTGCCAGCAGTTTACGGCCGGAGGATTCACCCCTCCACTTT. This gives the protein CASSLRPEDSPLHF.

V is TRBV19 and J is TRBJ1-5; D not resolved. The CDR3 has 17 residues. V was trimmed by 0 bases and J by 0 bases, leaving 12 bases between them. The V gene's germline CDR1 is LNHDA and CDR2 SQIVND (reference sequence). CDR3 in amino acids: CASSIEKGSYSNQPQHF. CDR3 nucleotides: TGTGCCAGTAGTATAGAAAAGGGCTCTTATAGCAATCAGCCCCAGCATTTT.

This chain connects TRBV6-5 to TRBJ1-2; tentative D call: TRBD1 (5 bases). CDR1 is MNHEY and CDR2 is SVGAGI in the germline V gene. The CDR3 has 13 amino acids. V was shortened by 6 bases and J by 4 bases, with 12 bases between the two germline ends. The CDR3 nucleotides read TGTGCCAGCAGGCGGGACGGAGGCTATGGCTACACCTTC. Its translation is CASRRDGGYGYTF.

This rearrangement joins TRBV6-6 to TRBJ1-5; perhaps TRBD1 as D (5 bases). Germline V lookup: CDR1 MNHNY, CDR2 SVGAGI (reference sequence). V lost 5 bases and J lost 10, with 27 bases in between. This CDR3 region has 17 residues. CDR3 sequence: CASSHYSGTSITRPQHF. The DNA of the CDR3 is TGTGCCAGCAGTCATTATTCCGGGACGAGTATCACGCGACCCCAGCATTTT.

This clone was detected once. V is TRBV19 and J is TRBJ2-4, with 12 positions matching TRBD1. CDR3 length: 16 residues. CDR1 and CDR2 from the germline V gene are LNHDA and SQIVND (reference sequence). Trimming cost V 7 bases and J 5 bases; bases outside gene matches: 9. The CDR3 loop is CASKGQGAVFENIQYF. Written as DNA, the CDR3 is TGTGCCAGTAAGGGACAGGGGGCAGTTTTCGAAAACATTCAGTACTTC.